These 32 T cell receptor beta chains were sequenced from one sample in a study of OX40 agonist ivuxolimab in advanced cancers. Data came from immunoSEQ multiplex PCR; TCRdb stores just in-frame clones and leaves some out. The repertoire holds fewer than 40,000 clones, with roughly nine tenths as singletons. The sequences come from CD4+ or CD8+ T cells sorted from blood, collected in a trial of the OX40 agonist ivuxolimab. The source of these receptors is an adult with an advanced solid tumor such as melanoma, head and neck, liver or kidney cancer.

The chain combines TRBV27 with TRBJ2-3; unclear D gene. The CDR3 spans 14 residues. Trimming stripped 2 bases from V and 1 base from J, with 7 bases between. Germline V gene sequence: CDR1 MNHEY, CDR2 SMNVEV (reference sequence). CDR3 protein: CASSLGRGTDTQYF. CDR3 sequence (DNA): TGTGCCAGCAGTTTAGGCCGCGGCACAGATACGCAGTATTTT.

V is TRBV6-5 and J is TRBJ2-7; D possibly corresponds to TRBD1 (6 bases). Trimming shortened V by 4 bases and J by 0 bases, and 10 bases separated the two germline ends. This CDR3 is built from 14 residues. Germline loops: CDR1 MNHEY, CDR2 SVGAGI. CDR3 region: CASSSDRNSYEQYF. In DNA, the CDR3 is TGTGCCAGCAGTTCGGACAGAAACTCCTACGAGCAGTACTTC.

The chain is built from TRBV19 and TRBJ2-1; D call uncertain. This CDR3 spans 15 amino acids. Germline V gene lookup returns CDR1 LNHDA and CDR2 SQIVND (reference sequence). Trimming left V 1 base short and J 0 bases short, with 7 bases between. CDR3 sequence reads: CASSIAPHSYNEQFF. CDR3 nucleotide sequence: TGTGCCAGTAGTATAGCTCCCCACTCCTACAATGAGCAGTTCTTC.

This rearrangement joins TRBV29-1 to TRBJ1-1; D is unresolved. The CDR3 contains 17 residues. The ends were cut back, 4 bases at V and 4 bases at J, with 25 bases in the middle. The V gene's germline CDR1 is SQVTM and CDR2 ANQGSEA. CDR3 sequence reads: CSVAGMGRIGIITEAFF. The CDR3 DNA follows: TGCAGCGTTGCTGGTATGGGTCGTATAGGGATTATCACTGAAGCTTTCTTT.

The V call is TRBV5-4, the J call TRBJ2-3; D unresolved. V gave up 0 bases and J gave up 2 bases, with 13 bases separating them. The CDR3 is made up of 16 amino acids. Germline values: CDR1 SGHNT, CDR2 YYREEE (reference sequence). This chain's CDR3 is CASSLGGPRDTDTQYF. In DNA, the CDR3 is TGTGCCAGCAGCTTGGGTGGGCCCCGTGACACAGATACGCAGTATTTT.

The rearrangement joins TRBV28 to TRBJ1-5; 8 bases line up with TRBD1. CDR3 length equals 15 residues. Germline CDR1 and CDR2: MDHEN and SYDVKM. V dropped 5 bases and J dropped 11; count of bases not matched to a gene: 14. CDR3 DNA: TGTGCCAGCAGTCTTCCCGGGACAGGATCTACGGCCCAGCATTTT. As protein: CASSLPGTGSTAQHF.

V is TRBV11-2 and J is TRBJ1-1; D is ambiguous. Trimming took off 5 bases at V and 1 base at J, with 8 bases between the two ends. The CDR3 extends over 13 amino acids. Germline lookup yields CDR1 SGHAT and CDR2 FQNNGV. This CDR3 is CASSTTANTEAFF. CDR3 sequence (DNA): TGTGCCAGCAGCACCACAGCGAACACTGAAGCTTTCTTT.

This chain links TRBV6-1 with TRBJ1-6; TRBD1 matches 9 bases. The ends lost 9 bases at V and 0 bases at J; junction bases unmatched: 3. This CDR3 region has 15 residues. Germline CDR1 is MNHNS and CDR2 is SASEGT. The CDR3 sequence is CASGTGSSYNSPLHF. DNA of the CDR3: TGTGCCAGTGGGACAGGGAGCTCCTATAATTCACCCCTCCACTTT.

The J gene is TRBJ1-4, the V gene TRBV19; perhaps TRBD1 as D (5 bases). The germline V gene encodes CDR1 LNHDA and CDR2 SQIVND (reference sequence). V was shortened by 5 bases and J by 8 bases, with 12 bases between the two germline ends. The CDR3 contains 13 residues. The CDR3: CASSGPGIEKLFF. The CDR3 DNA follows: TGTGCCAGTAGTGGTCCAGGGATCGAAAAACTGTTTTTT.

This chain joins TRBV30 and TRBJ2-2; 8 bases fit TRBD1. CDR3 length: 14 amino acids. With 5 bases clipped from V and 2 bases from J, the junction kept 4 bases outside the gene matches. Germline V lookup: CDR1 GTSNPN, CDR2 SVGIG (reference sequence). CDR3 bases: TGTGCCTGGTCGGGACAGGTCAACACCGGGGAGCTGTTTTTT. Its protein is CAWSGQVNTGELFF.

V usage is TRBV2 and J usage is TRBJ2-5; TRBD2 aligns across 8 bases. The CDR3 consists of 13 residues. CDR1 SNHLY and CDR2 FYNNEI come from the germline V gene. Trimming cost V 2 bases and J 5 bases; bases outside gene matches: 1. The CDR3: CASSEPSGETQYF. In DNA, the CDR3 is TGTGCCAGCAGTGAACCTAGCGGGGAGACCCAGTACTTC.

The chain combines TRBV28 with TRBJ1-1; 7 positions match TRBD1. Germline assignment: CDR1 MDHEN and CDR2 SYDVKM. V gave up 7 bases and J gave up 4 bases; unmatched junction bases: 9. CDR3 length: 14 residues. The CDR3 is CASKGTVGSTEAFF. The CDR3 nucleotides are TGTGCCAGCAAAGGGACAGTAGGATCCACTGAAGCTTTCTTT.

This sequence joins TRBV28 and TRBJ2-5, with TRBD1 identical over 7 bases. The CDR3 spans 18 residues. Germline CDR1 MDHEN, CDR2 SYDVKM. V shed 6 bases and J 2 bases; nucleotides not matched to a gene: 18. The CDR3: CASRTPRTGDSPQETQYF. CDR3 in DNA: TGTGCCAGCAGGACCCCCCGGACAGGAGACTCCCCACAAGAGACCCAGTACTTC.

The chain couples TRBV19 to TRBJ1-5, with TRBD1 matching 8 bases. This CDR3 has 14 amino acids. V shed 6 bases, J shed 4 bases, and the junction held 5 bases outside the gene matches. Germline lookup yields CDR1 LNHDA and CDR2 SQIVND (reference sequence). The CDR3: CASSRQGTNQPQHF. The CDR3 DNA reads TGTGCCAGTAGCCGACAGGGGACTAATCAGCCCCAGCATTTT.

This chain links TRBV7-3 with TRBJ1-2; 8 bases fit TRBD1. V was clipped by 4 bases and J by 8 bases; unmatched bases: 12. Germline-derived CDR1 and CDR2 are SGHTA and FQGTGA. The CDR3 loop spans 15 amino acids. The CDR3 bases are TGTGCCAGCAGCTCCCTAAGGACAGGGAGTGAAGGCTACACCTTC. It specifies CASSSLRTGSEGYTF.

CDR3 residues: CASKNPGLAGIYEQYF. The CDR3 bases are TGTGCCAGCAAGAACCCTGGGCTAGCGGGAATCTACGAGCAGTACTTC. The chain combines TRBV27 with TRBJ2-7; 9 bases match TRBD2. Per the germline V gene, CDR1 is MNHEY and CDR2 is SMNVEV (reference sequence). The CDR3 covers 16 residues. Losses at the gene ends were 7 bases for V and 3 bases for J; bases not matched to a gene: 13.

V gene TRBV5-1 combines with J gene TRBJ2-5; TRBD2 matches 11 bases. Trimming removed 0 bases from V and 1 base from J; junction bases left unmatched: 5. CDR1 SGHRS and CDR2 YFSETQ come from the germline V gene. The CDR3 spans 17 residues. The CDR3 region is CASSLGRLAGSQETQYF. For the CDR3, the DNA is TGCGCCAGCAGCTTGGGCCGACTAGCGGGGTCCCAAGAGACCCAGTACTTC.

This chain uses TRBV11-1 with TRBJ2-3; D possibly uses TRBD1 or TRBD2 (6 bases each). Trimming took 1 base from V and 3 from J, leaving 11 bases between them. This CDR3 is built from 15 residues. Germline V gene data show CDR1 as SGHAT and CDR2 as FQDESV (reference sequence). CDR3 nucleotides: TGTGCCAGCAGCTTAGGGGGGGCCGGAACAGATACGCAGTATTTT. Translated: CASSLGGAGTDTQYF. The full variable domain, completed using reference TRBV11-1 and TRBJ2-3, is EAEVAQSPRYKITEKSQAVAFWCDPISGHATLYWYRQILGQGPELLVQFQDESVVDDSQLPKDRFSAERLKGVDSTLKIQPAELGDSAMYLCASSLGGAGTDTQYFGPGTRLTVL.

The chain links TRBV9 to TRBJ1-3, with 8 bases matching TRBD1. This CDR3 spans 15 amino acids. Germline V gene lookup returns CDR1 SGDLS and CDR2 YYNGEE. The ends lost 3 bases at V and 3 bases at J; junction bases unmatched: 5. The CDR3 DNA reads TGTGCCAGCAGCGCACAGGGGGGAGGTGGAAACACCATATATTTT. Its translation is CASSAQGGGGNTIYF.

The chain recombines TRBV9 with TRBJ1-1; D is ambiguous. With 4 bases removed from V and 2 bases from J, the gap between germline ends came to 18 bases. Germline V gene sequence: CDR1 SGDLS, CDR2 YYNGEE. CDR3 length: 16 amino acids. CDR3 bases: TGTGCCAGCAGCTCTGGACGGACTTACCTCAACACTGAAGCTTTCTTT. It is translated as CASSSGRTYLNTEAFF.

The rearrangement uses TRBV19 and TRBJ1-3; D is possibly TRBD1 (5 bases). The V end was cut by 1 base, the J end by 4 bases, with 14 bases between. The CDR3 totals 16 residues. From germline, CDR1 is LNHDA and CDR2 SQIVND (reference sequence). This chain's CDR3 is CASSIVTGTAGNTIYF. The DNA of the CDR3 is TGTGCCAGTAGTATAGTCACCGGGACGGCGGGAAACACCATATATTTT.

The rearrangement uses TRBV5-6 and TRBJ2-7; D not certain. The V end was cut by 6 bases, the J end by 0 bases, with 10 bases between. This CDR3 spans 13 amino acids. In germline, CDR1 is SGHDT, CDR2 YYEEEE. The CDR3 sequence: CASIVSGSYEQYF. For the CDR3, the DNA is TGTGCCAGCATAGTCTCAGGCTCCTACGAGCAGTACTTC.

The DNA for the CDR3 is TGTGCCAGCAGCTTAGAACATAACACCGGGGAGCTGTTTTTT. Its protein is CASSLEHNTGELFF. The chain joins TRBV11-2 to TRBJ2-2, with D unclear. CDR3 length: 14 amino acids. The V end was cut by 0 bases, the J end by 2 bases, with 4 bases between. Per the germline V gene, CDR1 is SGHAT and CDR2 is FQNNGV.

CDR3 nucleotides: TGTGCCAGCAGCAAAAGGACTTCTGGGGCCAACGTCCTGACTTTC. This encodes CASSKRTSGANVLTF. The rearrangement joins TRBV27 to TRBJ2-6, with D possibly matching TRBD2 (5 bases). CDR1 MNHEY and CDR2 SMNVEV come from the germline V gene (reference sequence). The CDR3 length is 15 residues. With 6 bases removed from V and 1 base from J, the gap between germline ends came to 10 bases.

The chain uses TRBV15 and TRBJ1-5, with 7 bases lining up with TRBD1. With 4 bases clipped from V and 6 bases from J, the junction kept 12 bases outside the gene matches. CDR1 and CDR2 from the germline V gene are LNHNV and YYDKDF (reference sequence). This CDR3 comprises 16 residues. The CDR3 coding sequence is TGTGCCACCAGCACTTCACAGGGGATAGCAACTCAGCCCCAGCATTTT. Translated: CATSTSQGIATQPQHF. Filled out from reference TRBV15 and TRBJ1-5, the complete variable domain reads DAMVIQNPRYQVTQFGKPVTLSCSQTLNHNVMYWYQQKSSQAPKLLFHYYDKDFNNEADTPDNFQSRRPNTSFCFLDIRSPGLGDTAMYLCATSTSQGIATQPQHFGDGTRLSIL.

V gene TRBV6-1 combines with J gene TRBJ2-1, with 11 nucleotides matching TRBD2. The CDR3 length is 14 residues. Germline V gene sequence: CDR1 MNHNS, CDR2 SASEGT. The trim removed 5 bases at V and 7 bases at J, leaving 4 bases unmatched. Here the CDR3 reads CASSRLAGINEQFF. Written as DNA, the CDR3 is TGTGCCAGCAGTAGACTAGCGGGGATAAATGAGCAGTTCTTC.

The J gene is TRBJ2-5, the V gene TRBV18; D is unresolved. V lost 3 bases and J lost 0, with 2 bases in between. CDR1 is KGHSH and CDR2 is LQKENI in the germline V gene. CDR3 size: 12 residues. As DNA, the CDR3 is TGTGCCAGCTCACCGTACCAAGAGACCCAGTACTTC. Its protein is CASSPYQETQYF.

This chain joins TRBV6-5 and TRBJ2-1; 10 nucleotides agree with TRBD2. Trimming took 0 bases from V and 15 from J; bases not matched to a gene: 2. From germline, CDR1 is MNHEY and CDR2 SVGAGI. The CDR3 extends over 12 amino acids. CDR3 residues: CASSYSSGRAFF. The CDR3 nucleotides read TGTGCCAGCAGTTACTCAAGCGGGAGGGCGTTCTTC.

The V gene is TRBV2, the J gene TRBJ2-3; D remains ambiguous. The CDR3 is 12 residues long. Per germline, CDR1 SNHLY and CDR2 FYNNEI. V gave up 10 bases and J gave up 2 bases, with 10 bases separating them. CDR3: CANGRNTDTQYF. The DNA for the CDR3 is TGTGCCAACGGACGTAACACAGATACGCAGTATTTT.

This chain joins TRBV11-2 and TRBJ2-5; a possible D gene is TRBD1 (6 bases). In germline, CDR1 is SGHAT, CDR2 FQNNGV. CDR3 length equals 13 residues. V lost 2 bases and J lost 9, with 13 bases in between. In nucleotides, the CDR3 is TGTGCCAGCAGCTTACAGGGCCCAGGGGCCCAGTACTTC. This sequence encodes CASSLQGPGAQYF. The full variable domain, in which reference TRBV11-2 and TRBJ2-5 provide the parts outside the CDR3, is EAGVAQSPRYKIIEKRQSVAFWCNPISGHATLYWYQQILGQGPKLLIQFQNNGVVDDSQLPKDRFSAERLKGVDSTLKIQPAKLEDSAVYLCASSLQGPGAQYFGPGTRLLVL.

This clone has a handful of counts. The chain recombines TRBV19 with TRBJ2-7; no definite D call. The germline gives CDR1 LNHDA, CDR2 SQIVND (reference sequence). The CDR3 totals 13 residues. V lost 5 bases and J lost 4, with 12 bases in between. The CDR3 is CASSVGNPYEQYF. The CDR3 nucleotides read TGTGCCAGTAGTGTGGGTAATCCGTACGAGCAGTACTTC.

The gene calls are TRBV13 and TRBJ2-6; 12 nucleotides line up with TRBD1. The CDR3 length is 19 residues. With V trimmed by 5 bases and J by 0 bases, 8 bases remained unmatched. Germline lookup yields CDR1 PRHDT and CDR2 FYEKMQ (reference sequence). CDR3 amino acids: CASSPRDRGLISGANVLTF. CDR3 bases: TGTGCCAGCAGCCCCCGGGACAGGGGGCTGATCTCTGGGGCCAACGTCCTGACTTTC. The whole variable domain, filled in from reference TRBV13 and TRBJ2-6, reads AAGVIQSPRHLIKEKRETATLKCYPIPRHDTVYWYQQGPGQDPQFLISFYEKMQSDKGSIPDRFSAQQFSDYHSELNMSSLELGDSALYFCASSPRDRGLISGANVLTFGAGSRLTVL.